This T cell receptor (beta chain) appears in the sequencing data of a study of CD8 T cells in Susac syndrome. Random hexamers were used to reverse transcribe the RNA input (about 0.5 to 1 ug). TCRdb analysed the immunoSEQ multiplex PCR reads with MiXCR anew, one entry per CDR3 protein. The sample shows about 110,000 distinct CDR3 sequences, about 95% of them seen only once. Germline V lookup: CDR1 SQVTM, CDR2 ANQGSEA. The trim removed 7 bases at V and 4 bases at J, leaving 0 bases unmatched. The CDR3 totals 10 residues. This clonotype appeared a single time. The sequencing input was CD4+ T cells from PBMCs. The V and J genes are TRBV29-1 and TRBJ2-5, with 7 bases identical to TRBD2. The source is a human donor in good health. CDR3 nucleotide sequence: TGCAGCGCGGGGGGAGAGACCCAGTACTTC. Translation gives CSAGGETQYF.